The rows below give T cell receptor beta chains drawn from one sample of a study of blood T cell repertoires in COVID-19. The method was immunoSEQ multiplex PCR; TCRdb's version includes in-frame clones alone and lacks a portion of them. The sample yields hundreds of thousands of clones, around 82% seen once. Sequencing used PBMCs or T cells enriched from blood (not recorded which). The receptors stem from a woman aged 45-65 years who had been exposed to COVID-19. Both conserved end residues are part of each CDR3. D genes are given only for firm matches. Where a row states a size, it is once, few, many or the class of an expanded clone; other rows omit it.

DNA	CDR3	D	size	V	J
TGTGCCAGCAGTGAGTCCCAGAACTATGGCTACACCTTC	CASSESQNYGYTF	NA	NA	TRBV2	TRBJ1-2
TGTGCCTGGAGTAACGGGGTCGTGGGGAAGGCTTTCTTT	CAWSNGVVGKAFF	NA	NA	TRBV30	TRBJ1-1
TGCGCCAGCAGCCCCCTGAGGGGGGGCGAGGCCGATACGCAGTATTTT	CASSPLRGGEADTQYF	NA	NA	TRBV5-1	TRBJ2-3
TGTGCCAGCAGCTTCAAAGCGGGTGGAGAGTTGTTTTTT	CASSFKAGGELFF	NA	NA	TRBV11-2	TRBJ1-4
TGTGCCAGCAGCGGAGCGGGGGGCTTTTGGAAGCAGTACTTC	CASSGAGGFWKQYF	TRBD2	NA	TRBV7-9	TRBJ2-7
TGTGCCATCAACCTAGGAGGGGTTGACACTGAAGCTTTCTTT	CAINLGGVDTEAFF	NA	NA	TRBV10-3	TRBJ1-1
TGTGCCAGCAGCTTAGCAGGGACTCCTAACTATGGCTACACCTTC	CASSLAGTPNYGYTF	NA	NA	TRBV7-9	TRBJ1-2
TGTGCCAGCAGCCCCTCCCCTAGCGAGTACTCCTACGAGCAGTACTTC	CASSPSPSEYSYEQYF	NA	NA	TRBV5-4	TRBJ2-7
TGTGCCAGCAGTGCCACTAGCGGGGGGTCAAACAAGCAGTTCTTC	CASSATSGGSNKQFF	TRBD2	once	TRBV2	TRBJ2-1
TGTGCCAGCCCCGCGGGGGCAGCAGATACGCAGTATTTT	CASPAGAADTQYF	NA	NA	TRBV7-9	TRBJ2-3
TGTGCCAGCAGTGAGGCCACTAACTATGGCTACACCTTC	CASSEATNYGYTF	NA	NA	TRBV6-1	TRBJ1-2
TGCGCCAGCAGCCCGGGGGATTTGAGCAATCAGCCCCAGCATTTT	CASSPGDLSNQPQHF	NA	NA	TRBV5-1	TRBJ1-5
TGTGCCACCGCCCGGGGGAGAGACTATGGCTACACCTTC	CATARGRDYGYTF	NA	few	TRBV28	TRBJ1-2
TGTGCCAGTAGTATTAAGGGGGCCCGAACTGAAGCTTTCTTT	CASSIKGARTEAFF	TRBD1	once	TRBV19	TRBJ1-1